A single sample is the source of the 5 T cell receptor beta chains below, sequenced in a study of identical twins. TCRdb fed the 5' RACE reads into MiXCR, producing one record per CDR3 protein. The table includes about 150,000 distinct CDR3 sequences, under 4.5% detected once. Sequencing was done on a sample of memory T cells sorted from blood. Receptor source: a man younger than 35 in good health.

This clonotype was seen ten or more times. The chain is built from TRBV4-2 and TRBJ2-1, with D maybe TRBD2 (6 bases). CDR3 size: 16 residues. V gave up 1 base and J gave up 6 bases, with 16 bases separating them. CDR1 LGHNA and CDR2 YNFKEQ come from the germline V gene. The CDR3 protein is CASSQVPTSRGNEQFF. As DNA, the CDR3 is TGTGCCAGCAGCCAAGTGCCTACTAGCAGAGGCAATGAGCAGTTCTTC.

This clonotype occurred many times. The chain couples TRBV12-3 or TRBV12-4 to TRBJ1-1; TRBD1 might be the D (6 bases). CDR3 size: 13 residues. The V end was cut by 2 bases, the J end by 6 bases, with 10 bases between. For the CDR3, the DNA is TGTGCCAGCAGTTTAATGGGGGGCTCTGAAGCTTTCTTT. It is translated as CASSLMGGSEAFF.

This clonotype was seen repeatedly, ten times or more. The chain is built from TRBV29-1 and TRBJ2-2, with D possibly being TRBD1 (5 bases). The CDR3 contains 12 residues. Germline-derived CDR1 and CDR2 are SQVTM and ANQGSEA. V was cut by 4 bases and J by 4 bases, with 7 bases left in between. The CDR3 DNA is TGCAGCGTTGCCAGGGCCACCGGGGAGCTGTTTTTT. Translating it yields CSVARATGELFF.

This clonotype was found many times. This rearrangement joins TRBV6-2 or TRBV6-3 to TRBJ1-1, with D tentatively TRBD1 (5 bases). CDR1 and CDR2 from the germline V gene are MNHEY and SVGEGT. The CDR3 has 13 amino acids. The V end lost 7 bases, the J end lost 9 bases, and 18 bases lay between the germline ends. The CDR3 DNA reads TGTGCCAGCACCTACGGGACCGGGAGGAAAGCTTTCTTT. It specifies CASTYGTGRKAFF.

This clonotype was observed a few times. The chain recombines TRBV24-1 with TRBJ1-2; the D is unclear. CDR1 KGHDR and CDR2 SFDVKD come from the germline V gene. Trimming pared 4 bases from V and 4 bases from J, leaving 6 bases between. The CDR3 is 12 amino acids. The CDR3 DNA follows: TGTGCCACCAGTGACAGCTTCTATGGCTACACCTTC. Amino acid sequence: CATSDSFYGYTF.